These T cell receptor beta chains were read from a single sample in a study of shared T cell receptors in the human thymus. Assay: immunoSEQ multiplex PCR; the TCRdb copy retains only in-frame clones and omits some. The table shows approximately 580,000 clones, with around 78% occurring only once. The data were also submitted as part of a second study, on human thymus T cells.

Sequenced material: thymocytes. Every receptor here comes from a boy under two years old with a congenital heart defect. Both conserved end residues are part of each CDR3. The D gene is left open where the match is weak. Where a row states a size, it is once, few, many or the class of an expanded clone; other rows omit it.

d_call j_call clone_size v_call cdr3_aa cdr3_nt
. TRBJ1-2 . TRBV19 CASSIPQGRGYGYTF TGTGCCAGTAGTATCCCCCAGGGTAGGGGCTATGGCTACACCTTC
. TRBJ2-7 . TRBV28 CASRHNRESKQEQYF TGTGCCAGCAGGCATAACAGGGAGAGCAAACAAGAGCAGTACTTC
. TRBJ1-2 . TRBV4-3 CASSQGWDTYRYGYTF TGCGCCAGCAGCCAAGGTTGGGACACTTACCGTTATGGCTACACCTTC
TRBD2 TRBJ2-1 . TRBV4-3 CASSRTPSGPSYNEQFF TGCGCCAGCAGCCGTACCCCTAGCGGCCCCTCCTACAATGAGCAGTTCTTC
TRBD2 TRBJ2-7 . TRBV4-2 CASSQEASSGSDQGEQYF TGTGCCAGCAGCCAAGAAGCGAGTAGCGGGAGTGATCAAGGCGAGCAGTACTTC
TRBD1 TRBJ2-7 . TRBV5-5 CASSLNRSGTGDHEQYF TGTGCCAGCAGCTTGAACAGGTCCGGGACAGGGGACCACGAGCAGTACTTC
. TRBJ1-2 . TRBV6-5 CASRQRARQEYGYTF TGTGCCAGCCGCCAAAGGGCCCGACAGGAATATGGCTACACCTTC
TRBD1 TRBJ1-1 once TRBV18 CASSPTGGTVTEAFF TGTGCCAGCTCACCTACAGGGGGCACGGTCACTGAAGCTTTCTTT
TRBD1 TRBJ1-6 few TRBV28 CASNGTEPSSYNSPLHF TGTGCCAGCAATGGGACAGAGCCTAGCTCCTATAATTCACCCCTCCACTTT
. TRBJ1-5 once TRBV28 CASSSPAVSNQPQHF TGTGCCAGCAGCTCTCCGGCGGTAAGCAATCAGCCCCAGCATTTT
TRBD1 TRBJ1-2 . TRBV25-1 CASSEWDRVSDGYTF TGTGCCAGCAGTGAATGGGACAGGGTGAGCGATGGCTACACCTTC
TRBD1 TRBJ1-1 . TRBV5-6 CASSPWTGATEAFF TGTGCCAGCAGCCCTTGGACAGGTGCCACTGAAGCTTTCTTT
TRBD2 TRBJ2-7 . TRBV11-3 CASSRKAGRGEQYF TGTGCCAGCAGTCGAAAAGCGGGACGAGGCGAGCAGTACTTC
. TRBJ2-7 . TRBV4-3 CASSQETKQGEVYEQYF TGCGCCAGCAGCCAAGAGACTAAGCAGGGGGAGGTCTACGAGCAGTACTTC
. TRBJ2-1 once TRBV4-1 CASSQAGSAGRGDEQFF TGCGCCAGCAGCCAAGCCGGGAGTGCCGGGAGAGGGGATGAGCAGTTCTTC
. TRBJ2-3 . TRBV7-3 CASRTTRTDTQYF TGTGCCAGCAGAACGACTAGGACAGATACGCAGTATTTT
. TRBJ2-5 . TRBV15 CATSRPSQETQYF TGTGCCACCAGCAGACCTTCCCAAGAGACCCAGTACTTC
. TRBJ1-2 . TRBV19 CASKGEYYGYTF TGTGCCAGTAAGGGGGAGTACTATGGCTACACCTTC
TRBD1 TRBJ1-5 . TRBV28 CASSINRDSTTISNQPQHF TGTGCCAGCAGTATAAACCGGGACAGTACGACAATAAGCAATCAGCCCCAGCATTTT
TRBD2 TRBJ2-7 . TRBV7-6 CASSSLAGLSYEQYF TGTGCCAGCAGCTCCTTAGCGGGCCTATCCTACGAGCAGTACTTC
. TRBJ1-3 few TRBV14 CASSHPRHTDTIYF TGTGCCAGCAGCCACCCTAGGCATACGGACACCATATATTTT
. TRBJ2-2 . TRBV6-5 CASSYRERIISGELFF TGTGCCAGCAGTTACCGCGAGCGGATAATTTCCGGGGAGCTGTTTTTT
. TRBJ1-1 . TRBV29-1 CSVEGRRLGHLNTEAFF TGCAGCGTTGAGGGAAGGAGGTTGGGACACTTGAACACTGAAGCTTTCTTT
TRBD2 TRBJ2-3 . TRBV10-3 CAIRPTSGVTDTQYF TGTGCCATCAGGCCGACTAGCGGAGTCACAGATACGCAGTATTTT
TRBD2 TRBJ2-7 . TRBV6-1 CASSEATTVAGGSYEQYF TGTGCCAGCAGTGAAGCCACTACTGTAGCGGGGGGTTCCTACGAGCAGTACTTC
TRBD2 TRBJ2-3 . TRBV7-8 CASSSATLAGQYF TGTGCCAGCAGCTCAGCAACCCTAGCGGGGCAGTATTTT
TRBD1 TRBJ1-2 . TRBV19 CASSIAGGGYYGYTF TGTGCCAGTAGTATAGCGGGAGGGGGCTACTATGGCTACACCTTC
TRBD2 TRBJ2-7 once TRBV5-1 CASSSPGLAGTQYF TGCGCCAGCAGCTCACCGGGACTAGCGGGAACGCAGTACTTC
. TRBJ2-7 . TRBV27 CASSLVRDRVSYEQYF TGTGCCAGCAGTTTAGTGAGGGATCGGGTCTCCTACGAGCAGTACTTC
. TRBJ1-5 . TRBV18 CASSPSLLNQPQHF TGTGCCAGCTCACCAAGTCTGCTAAATCAGCCCCAGCATTTT
TRBD2 TRBJ2-7 . TRBV7-2 CASSPSGRRAYEQYF TGTGCCAGCAGCCCCAGCGGGAGAAGAGCCTACGAGCAGTACTTC
. TRBJ2-7 . TRBV6-1 CASSERTRPYEQYF TGTGCCAGCAGTGAAAGGACAAGGCCTTACGAGCAGTACTTC
. TRBJ2-3 . TRBV14 CASSRPGYGHTDTQYF TGTGCCAGCAGCCGCCCAGGGTACGGACACACAGATACGCAGTATTTT
. TRBJ1-4 few TRBV19 CASTANEKLFF TGTGCCAGTACGGCTAATGAAAAACTGTTTTTT
TRBD2 TRBJ2-7 . TRBV7-2 CASSGSGRGKRWVGEQYF TGTGCCAGCAGCGGCAGCGGGAGGGGCAAAAGGTGGGTGGGCGAGCAGTACTTC
TRBD1 TRBJ2-7 once TRBV12-5 CASGLPPRTGYEQYF TGTGCTAGTGGTTTGCCACCGCGGACAGGCTACGAGCAGTACTTC
TRBD1 TRBJ1-2 . TRBV4-3 CASSQLSLNRGRGGYTF TGCGCCAGCAGCCAACTTTCGTTAAACAGGGGGCGAGGTGGCTACACCTTC
TRBD1 TRBJ1-1 few TRBV7-2 CASRRDGTGKPEAFF TGTGCCAGCAGGCGGGACGGGACAGGGAAGCCTGAAGCTTTCTTT
. TRBJ2-1 . TRBV6-5 CASSRREFGNEQFF TGTGCCAGCAGCCGACGGGAGTTTGGCAATGAGCAGTTCTTC
. TRBJ2-7 . TRBV4-3 CASSPKPGRQVHEQYF TGCGCCAGCAGCCCGAAGCCGGGACGACAGGTTCACGAGCAGTACTTC
TRBD1 TRBJ2-5 . TRBV30 CAWSPTGQGGETQYF TGTGCCTGGAGTCCCACCGGACAGGGAGGAGAGACCCAGTACTTC